This T cell receptor (beta chain) was documented in a study of post-analysis software for immune sequencing data. Study overall: The disease courses spanned relapsing-remitting, secondary progressive and progressive-relapsing forms of multiple sclerosis.

TCR beta libraries were prepared from cDNA with unique molecular identifiers. TCRdb processed the PCR reads anew with MiXCR; each CDR3 protein has one entry. The sample carries roughly 800,000 distinct CDR3 sequences, 53% recorded once. Findings and limits, study-wide: Controls' normalized Chao1 diversity significantly exceeded that of multiple sclerosis patients. Same-batch preparations were strongly co-clustered by F measure.

Turning to this clonotype: Its specificity is unknown.

The clonotype originates from a girl between 10 and 17 years old with multiple sclerosis. Source material: blood.

The CDR3 DNA reads as TGTGCCGCCGGGGGACTAGCGGGTTCTCAAGAGACCCAGTACTTC. Its translation is CAAGGLAGSQETQYF. The gene calls are TRBV7-8 and TRBJ2-5, with 12 bases aligning to TRBD2. The CDR3 has 15 residues. The trim removed 11 bases at V and 2 bases at J, leaving 9 bases unmatched. Looked up from germline, CDR1 is SGHVS and CDR2 is FQNEAQ.